This T cell receptor beta chain was observed in a study of shared clonotypes between healthy human individuals. Points from the study as a whole: A handful of donors showed sharing of roughly 5% of naive CD4 clonotypes.

Comments on this clone: The antigen is not known.

CDR1 and CDR2 (germline): SEHNR, FQNEAQ (reference sequence). V was cut by 1 base and J by 7 bases, with 20 bases left in between. CDR3 length equals 16 residues. Donors included only healthy HIV-negative adults lacking recent acute infections or vaccinations. This table comes from immunoSEQ multiplex PCR, and its TCRdb copy is limited to in-frame clones, with some not included. The sample contains approximately 530,000 clones, approximately 94% of which appear only once. The rearrangement uses TRBV7-9 and TRBJ2-7; D unresolved. The receptor was isolated from a woman aged 30 to 39 in good health. Sequencing input: naive CD4+ T cells sorted from blood. Subset in this sample: CD45RA+ positively selected. This chain's CDR3 is CASSLVGVGILGEQYF. CDR3 bases: TGTGCCAGCAGCTTAGTTGGTGTAGGGATACTGGGAGAGCAGTACTTC.